These T cell receptor beta chains were read from a single sample in a study of vaccination and CD4 T cells after COVID-19. Each CDR3 protein is one row after TCRdb ran MiXCR on the PCR reads. The data contain about 14,000 distinct CDR3 sequences, 53% of them seen just once; the ten biggest clones take up approximately 12%. These receptors have no known antigen. Sequencing was carried out using CD4+ T cells from blood, cultured in vitro. All receptors derive from a human donor who had recovered from COVID-19. CDR3s include the opening cysteine and the closing phenylalanine or tryptophan. D genes are given only for firm matches. Expanded clones are given a class, and other clones once, few, many or no size at all.

clone_size j_call v_call d_call cdr3_nt cdr3_aa
. TRBJ1-2 TRBV20-1 . TGCAGTGCTAGAGATGTCAGGGGAGAAGGCTACACCTTC CSARDVRGEGYTF
. TRBJ2-7 TRBV21-1 . TGTGCCAGCAGCAAAGTAAGGATAGGGCGCCGGGGCCACGAGCAGTACTTC CASSKVRIGRRGHEQYF
. TRBJ1-6 TRBV30 . TGTGCCTGGAGTAGGGGGATGAATTCACCCCTCCACTTT CAWSRGMNSPLHF
. TRBJ2-2 TRBV5-1 . TGCGCCAGCAGCTTAACAACCACCGGGGAGCTGTTTTTT CASSLTTTGELFF
. TRBJ2-2 TRBV18 . TGTGCCAGCTCACCACTCTCTGCGGGGAACACCGGGGAGCTGTTTTTT CASSPLSAGNTGELFF
. TRBJ2-2 TRBV7-6 . TGTGCCAGCAGCTTAGACAGGGACACCGGGGAGCTGTTTTTT CASSLDRDTGELFF
few TRBJ1-2 TRBV2 . TGTGCCAGCACCGGCCGGTTAGACCTGGATGGCTACACCTTC CASTGRLDLDGYTF
few TRBJ1-5 TRBV19 . TGTGCCAGTAGTTCCCGCTCCGGGACCCAAGGATCGTATAGCAATCAGCCCCAGCATTTT CASSSRSGTQGSYSNQPQHF
few TRBJ1-1 TRBV20-1 . TGCAGTGTTCAGAAGAACACTGAAGCTTTCTTT CSVQKNTEAFF
once TRBJ1-1 TRBV4-2 TRBD1 TGTGCCAGCAGCCTACAGGGGGCGAACACTGAAGCTTTCTTT CASSLQGANTEAFF
. TRBJ2-7 TRBV6-5 TRBD2 TGTGCCAGCAGTCGCTCGACTAGCGTGATCTCCTACGAGCAGTACTTC CASSRSTSVISYEQYF
. TRBJ2-5 TRBV23-1 . TGCGCCAGCAGATATGGACAAGAGACCCAGTACTTC CASRYGQETQYF
few TRBJ1-6 TRBV10-3 TRBD1 TGTGCCATCAGCCAGTCCCGGACCGGGACAGATAATTCACCCCTCCACTTT CAISQSRTGTDNSPLHF
large TRBJ2-1 TRBV6-2/TRBV6-3 TRBD2 TGTGCCAGCAGTTTAACCGGGACTAGCGGGGCCAATGAGCAGTTCTTC CASSLTGTSGANEQFF
. TRBJ2-3 TRBV6-5 . TGTGCCAGCAGTTTAGGCGGGCGGACAGATACGCAGTATTTT CASSLGGRTDTQYF
. TRBJ2-2 TRBV5-1 . TGCGCCAGCAGCTTGGTTGTCGGGCGCACCGGGGAGCTGTTTTTT CASSLVVGRTGELFF
few TRBJ2-2 TRBV24-1 . TGTGCCACCAGTGGGGGCGGGACGAACACCGGGGAGCTGTTTTTT CATSGGGTNTGELFF
. TRBJ1-3 TRBV7-2 . TGTGCCAGCAGCTTGACCCGCGGAAACACCATATATTTT CASSLTRGNTIYF
. TRBJ2-3 TRBV20-1 TRBD2 TGCAGTGCTAGAGATCTAGCGGGAGGGCCTGGCACAGATACGCAGTATTTT CSARDLAGGPGTDTQYF
. TRBJ1-2 TRBV28 . TGTGCCAGCAGTCCCATTTTGGGACAACATTGGCGTGGGGGCTACACCTTC CASSPILGQHWRGGYTF
. TRBJ2-1 TRBV20-1 . TGCAGTGCTAGAGAACCGGGACGGACGGTTTTCTTC CSAREPGRTVFF
. TRBJ2-1 TRBV20-1 TRBD2 TGCAGTGCTACCCGCCTGGGAGCCTATAGCGGGAGCTCCTACAATGAGCAGTTCTTC CSATRLGAYSGSSYNEQFF
few TRBJ1-1 TRBV28 . TGTGCCAGCAGTTCCGGGAGGTGGACTGAAGCTTTCTTT CASSSGRWTEAFF
. TRBJ1-4 TRBV6-1 . TGTGCCAGCAGTCGAGACGGGGCAACTAATGAAAAACTGTTTTTT CASSRDGATNEKLFF
. TRBJ1-2 TRBV20-1 . TGCAGTGCGCATGTGGGGGGACTCTATGGCTACACCTTC CSAHVGGLYGYTF
few TRBJ2-5 TRBV6-1 TRBD2 TGTGCCAGTGGGACTAGCGGGAGTCGGGAGACCCAGTACTTC CASGTSGSRETQYF
. TRBJ2-4 TRBV10-3 TRBD1 TGTGCCGCACGACCGGGACAGTCAAACATTCAGTACTTC CAARPGQSNIQYF
. TRBJ2-5 TRBV5-1 . TGCGCCAGCAGCCCCGGGGGGACAGAGAAAGAGACCCAGTACTTC CASSPGGTEKETQYF
once TRBJ2-4 TRBV7-9 . TGTGCCAGCAGCCCGGCCGCAAACATTCAGTACTTC CASSPAANIQYF
once TRBJ2-7 TRBV7-6 . TGCGCCAGCAGCCCGTTGCTGGGTTCCTACGAGCAGTACTTC CASSPLLGSYEQYF
few TRBJ1-1 TRBV2 TRBD1 TGTGCCAGCAGTGGCGGGGGACAGGCCGTAAACACTGAAGCTTTCTTT CASSGGGQAVNTEAFF
few TRBJ2-7 TRBV7-2 . TGTGCCAGCAGCTATGACAGATCCTACGAGCAGTACTTC CASSYDRSYEQYF
few TRBJ2-3 TRBV19 . TGTGCCAGTAGTATAGATCAGGGGTCACGCGATACGCAGTATTTT CASSIDQGSRDTQYF
. TRBJ2-3 TRBV7-9 . TGTGCCAGCAGCGCGAACACAGATACGCAGTATTTT CASSANTDTQYF
medium-sized TRBJ1-6 TRBV7-2 . TGTGCCAGCAGTCCGTCCTATTTAAGGGTCCCTCAGTCACCCCTCCACTTT CASSPSYLRVPQSPLHF
few TRBJ2-5 TRBV5-4 . TGTGCCAGCAGCTTGGTTAGCAGGCTGGGTGAGACCCAGTACTTC CASSLVSRLGETQYF
. TRBJ1-6 TRBV6-5 . TGTGCCAGCAGTTTGGGCGGGGGTTCAGCAAATTCACCCCTCCACTTT CASSLGGGSANSPLHF
. TRBJ1-6 TRBV27 . TGTGCCAGCAGGGACCCAATGGACCGGTCACCCCTCCACTTT CASRDPMDRSPLHF
. TRBJ2-3 TRBV18 . TGTGCCAGCTCACCTTTAATGGTGGGAAGCACAGATACGCAGTATTTT CASSPLMVGSTDTQYF
. TRBJ2-4 TRBV4-1 . TGCGCCAGCAGCCAAGTAGGGTTAGCCAAAAACATTCAGTACTTC CASSQVGLAKNIQYF
few TRBJ1-2 TRBV7-9 . TGTGCCAGCAGCTTAGGAGGGGGTAATGGCTACACCTTC CASSLGGGNGYTF
. TRBJ2-3 TRBV7-3 . TGTGCCAGCAGCCCCTTGGGGGGAAAGAGGCTTCCTAGCACAGATACGCAGTATTTT CASSPLGGKRLPSTDTQYF
. TRBJ2-5 TRBV14 . TGTGCCAGCAGCCAAGTAGTTGGGACCCAGTACTTC CASSQVVGTQYF
. TRBJ2-7 TRBV28 . TGTGCCAGCAGTTCCCCCAGCGAGGCGACCTACGAGCAGTACTTC CASSSPSEATYEQYF
. TRBJ1-5 TRBV12-3/TRBV12-4 . TGTACCAGCAGTTTCAATTCTCGGCCTAATCAGCCCCAGCATTTT CTSSFNSRPNQPQHF
. TRBJ2-1 TRBV20-1 TRBD1 TGCAGTGCCGTACCCATGACAGGGGATTCCTACAATGAGCAGTTCTTC CSAVPMTGDSYNEQFF
. TRBJ2-1 TRBV5-1 . TGCGCCAGCAGCAGCTCCGGACGGGATGAGCAGTTCTTC CASSSSGRDEQFF
. TRBJ2-3 TRBV3-1 . TGTGCCAGCAGCGCTGGGGCGGACGATACGCAGTATTTT CASSAGADDTQYF
few TRBJ2-1 TRBV19 TRBD2 TGTGCTAGTAGGGCGGGAGAGTATAGTGAGCAGTTCTTC CASRAGEYSEQFF
. TRBJ2-7 TRBV20-1 TRBD2 TGCAGTGCCCGGGGACTAGCGGGAGCTGGTGGTTCCTACGAGCAGCACTTC CSARGLAGAGGSYEQHF
once TRBJ2-2 TRBV9 TRBD1 TGTGCCAGCAGCGGACGACAGGGCGGTACCGGGGAGCTGTTTTTT CASSGRQGGTGELFF
. TRBJ2-1 TRBV28 TRBD2 TGTGCCAGCAGTCCGCGCCCCGGACTAGCGGGAGACGGCAATGAGCAGTTCTTC CASSPRPGLAGDGNEQFF
. TRBJ2-5 TRBV5-1 TRBD1 TGCGCCAGCAGCTTGGCCGGGACAGGGGTTGAGACCCAGTACTTC CASSLAGTGVETQYF
. TRBJ2-7 TRBV7-2 . TGTGCCAGCAGCTTAGGGCGGGATATGGGGGAGCAGTACTTC CASSLGRDMGEQYF
. TRBJ2-1 TRBV6-1 TRBD2 TGTGCCAGCAGTCGCGCCTCGGGACTAGCTGAGGGTGAGCAGTTCTTC CASSRASGLAEGEQFF